This T cell receptor (beta chain) was sequenced during a study of CD8 T cells in ankylosing spondylitis. Library preparation for TCR beta used quantitative 5'-RACE with molecular barcodes. MiXCR, applied by TCRdb to the 5' RACE reads, yields one record per CDR3 protein. The table shows 130,000 or so distinct CDR3 sequences, with over 6% occurring only once. This clonotype was detected many times. This CDR3 region has 12 residues. V was pared by 2 bases and J by 6 bases, with 7 bases between. Germline CDR1 is SNHLY and CDR2 is FYNNEI. The TCR comes from a male donor with ankylosing spondylitis or in good health (not recorded which). Sequences were obtained from blood, either unsorted or a sorted T cell fraction (not recorded which). J is TRBJ1-2 and V is TRBV2; D remains ambiguous. CDR3 amino acids: CASSEFKDGYTF. CDR3 nucleotides: TGTGCCAGCAGTGAATTCAAGGATGGCTACACCTTC.